This is a list of T cell receptor beta chains from one sample in a study of T-cell reconstitution after alpha-beta-depleted transplantation in children. TCRdb ran MiXCR on the PCR reads and lists one entry per CDR3 protein. The sample holds 200,000 to 250,000 distinct CDR3 sequences, around 12% seen once. Sequencing was performed on PBMCs from the stem cell graft donor, taken from the stem cell graft. The receptors come from a human donor who donated a stem cell graft to a child with acute lymphoblastic leukemia. Each CDR3 is given with its conserved first and last residue. A D gene is named only where the DNA matches it firmly. Only some rows state a clone size, as once, few, many or a class for expanded clones.

J | V | D | size | CDR3 | DNA
TRBJ2-1 | TRBV27 | . | many | CASQLEVSGDEQFF | TGTGCCAGCCAACTCGAAGTTTCAGGGGATGAGCAGTTCTTC
TRBJ1-1 | TRBV7-9 | . | many | CASTGTVNTEAFF | TGTGCCAGCACCGGGACGGTGAACACTGAAGCTTTCTTT
TRBJ1-2 | TRBV20-1 | . | . | CSASRVQGGGYTF | TGCAGTGCCTCAAGGGTTCAGGGAGGTGGCTACACCTTC
TRBJ1-3 | TRBV10-3 | . | many | CATSNGGNTIYF | TGTGCCACCTCCAACGGGGGAAACACCATATATTTT
TRBJ1-2 | TRBV24-1 | TRBD1 | many | CATSDSSRQGIYGYTF | TGTGCCACCAGTGATTCGTCGAGACAGGGGATCTATGGCTACACCTTC
TRBJ2-3 | TRBV28 | . | many | CASTTGPDTQYF | TGTGCCAGCACGACCGGCCCAGATACGCAGTATTTT
TRBJ2-1 | TRBV21-1 | . | . | CASSKEVTSGRRYNEQFF | TGTGCCAGCAGCAAAGAGGTCACTAGCGGACGCCGCTACAATGAGCAGTTCTTC
TRBJ1-1 | TRBV5-1 | . | many | CASSTWTAGPEAFF | TGCGCCAGCAGCACCTGGACAGCCGGGCCTGAAGCTTTCTTT
TRBJ1-5 | TRBV6-1 | . | . | CASSEEGGQPQHF | TGTGCCAGCAGTGAAGAGGGGGGTCAGCCCCAGCATTTT
TRBJ2-7 | TRBV3-1 | TRBD2 | few | CASSQEGGGSGREQYF | TGTGCCAGCAGCCAAGAGGGCGGGGGTAGCGGCCGTGAGCAGTACTTC
TRBJ1-2 | TRBV9 | . | many | CASSVEGRGAASYGYTF | TGTGCCAGCAGCGTAGAAGGCCGAGGGGCAGCTTCCTATGGCTACACCTTC
TRBJ1-5 | TRBV20-1 | . | many | CSARAGNGDTQPQHF | TGCAGTGCTAGAGCCGGAAACGGGGATACTCAGCCCCAGCATTTT
TRBJ2-7 | TRBV19 | . | few | CASSKTTASYEQYF | TGTGCCAGTAGTAAAACGACAGCCTCCTACGAGCAGTACTTC
TRBJ2-3 | TRBV20-1 | . | many | CSARGSLLRDTQYF | TGCAGTGCTAGAGGAAGCCTTTTGAGAGATACGCAGTATTTT
TRBJ2-7 | TRBV13 | . | few | CASSSTAEGAEQYF | TGTGCCAGCAGCTCGACCGCGGAGGGTGCCGAGCAGTACTTC
TRBJ2-1 | TRBV13 | . | many | CASIVIKAQIHNEQFF | TGTGCCAGCATCGTAATCAAGGCCCAGATCCACAATGAGCAGTTCTTC
TRBJ1-1 | TRBV5-1 | . | many | CASSLELKVSEAFF | TGCGCCAGCAGCTTGGAACTAAAGGTCTCTGAAGCTTTCTTT
TRBJ1-6 | TRBV5-1 | . | many | CASSPTADNSPLHF | TGCGCCAGCAGTCCCACAGCGGATAATTCACCCCTCCACTTT
TRBJ1-5 | TRBV5-6 | . | many | CASSFGGLYSNQPQHF | TGTGCCAGCAGCTTTGGAGGCCTATATAGCAATCAGCCCCAGCATTTT
TRBJ2-3 | TRBV4-1 | . | . | CASSRIREAGQDTQYF | TGCGCCAGCAGCCGGATCCGGGAGGCGGGACAAGATACGCAGTATTTT
TRBJ1-5 | TRBV28 | TRBD1 | many | CASSSGQGNNQPQHF | TGTGCCAGTAGTTCGGGACAGGGAAACAATCAGCCCCAGCATTTT
TRBJ1-2 | TRBV12-3/TRBV12-4 | . | many | CASSLVQGYGYTF | TGTGCCAGCAGTTTAGTACAGGGCTATGGCTACACCTTC
TRBJ2-7 | TRBV11-2 | TRBD1 | many | CASSRPNRGRDRGSYEQYF | TGTGCCAGCAGCAGACCGAACAGGGGGCGGGACAGAGGGTCCTACGAGCAGTACTTC
TRBJ2-5 | TRBV29-1 | TRBD1 | many | CSVAPWDSQETQYF | TGCAGCGTCGCCCCTTGGGACAGCCAAGAGACCCAGTACTTC
TRBJ2-7 | TRBV7-9 | . | many | CASSLVRQIVYEQYF | TGTGCCAGCAGCTTAGTTAGACAGATTGTCTACGAGCAGTACTTC
TRBJ2-7 | TRBV5-1 | . | . | CASSSRVHEQYF | TGCGCCAGCAGCTCCAGGGTCCACGAGCAGTACTTC
TRBJ1-5 | TRBV7-2 | . | many | CASSLAKGMGQPQHF | TGTGCCAGCAGCTTAGCAAAGGGTATGGGTCAGCCCCAGCATTTT
TRBJ1-3 | TRBV11-3 | . | many | CASSVALPKGNTIYF | TGTGCCAGCAGCGTAGCCCTTCCGAAAGGAAACACCATATATTTT
TRBJ2-3 | TRBV4-3 | . | many | CASSPTSGNTQYF | TGCGCCAGCAGCCCTACTTCGGGAAATACGCAGTATTTT
TRBJ2-3 | TRBV12-3/TRBV12-4 | TRBD2 | many | CASRQTSGSADTQYF | TGTGCCAGCAGGCAGACTAGCGGGAGCGCAGATACGCAGTATTTT
TRBJ1-5 | TRBV27 | . | many | CASSSLGGGNQPQHF | TGTGCCAGCAGTTCACTCGGGGGAGGCAATCAGCCCCAGCATTTT
TRBJ2-5 | TRBV7-9 | . | many | CASLGKGQETQYF | TGTGCCAGCCTCGGGAAGGGCCAAGAGACCCAGTACTTC